The 19 T cell receptor beta chains in this list originate from one sample, sequenced in a study of blood T cell repertoires in COVID-19. Clones were sequenced by immunoSEQ multiplex PCR, and TCRdb holds only the in-frame ones, with some missing. The table has a few hundred thousand clones, over 75% seen once. The material sequenced was peripheral blood. These receptors originate from a human donor in a cohort sampled during active COVID-19.

The chain joins TRBV5-1 to TRBJ2-5; D may be TRBD1 (5 bases). The CDR3 is 13 residues long. The V end lost 8 bases, the J end lost 2 bases, and 13 bases lay between the germline ends. Germline CDR1 and CDR2: SGHRS and YFSETQ. In DNA form, the CDR3 reads TGCGCCAGTAGGTACCCAGGGCAAGAGACCCAGTACTTC. It codes for CASRYPGQETQYF.

Ten or more counts support this clone. V is TRBV2 and J is TRBJ1-5; 10 bases fit TRBD1. The germline V gene has CDR1 SNHLY and CDR2 FYNNEI. CDR3 length: 14 amino acids. J was trimmed by 5 bases and V by 6 bases; bases with no gene match: 4. CDR3: CASSPGQGYQPQHF. CDR3 DNA: TGTGCCAGCAGCCCGGGACAGGGGTATCAGCCCCAGCATTTT.

This chain connects TRBV9 to TRBJ2-1, with TRBD2 identical over 13 bases. CDR3 length: 14 amino acids. With 4 bases clipped from V and 6 bases from J, the junction kept 1 base outside the gene matches. The germline V gene has CDR1 SGDLS and CDR2 YYNGEE. The CDR3 nucleotides read TGTGCCAGCAGCCGACTAGCGGGGGGCAATGAGCAGTTCTTC. It is translated as CASSRLAGGNEQFF.

The V and J genes are TRBV11-3 and TRBJ2-2, with D perhaps TRBD2 (7 bases). Trimming took 3 bases from V and 4 from J, leaving 12 bases between them. The germline CDR1 and CDR2 sequences are SGHNT and YENEEA. There are 15 residues in the CDR3. CDR3 in amino acids: CASSLWGGGTGELFF. CDR3 sequence (DNA): TGTGCCAGCAGCTTGTGGGGGGGCGGCACCGGGGAGCTGTTTTTT.

In nucleotides, the CDR3 is TGTGCCAGCAGTTTCACAGGGGCCTTCCCGATTGATTCACCCCTCCACTTT. Its translation is CASSFTGAFPIDSPLHF. The chain carries TRBV27 and TRBJ1-6; TRBD1 agrees at 7 bases. Trimming cost V 3 bases and J 8 bases; bases outside gene matches: 13. Germline V gene lookup returns CDR1 MNHEY and CDR2 SMNVEV (reference sequence). The CDR3 loop spans 17 amino acids.

V is TRBV28 and J is TRBJ1-2; maybe TRBD1 (6 bases). The CDR3 is made up of 15 amino acids. Germline assignment: CDR1 MDHEN and CDR2 SYDVKM. The V and J ends lost 5 bases and 0 bases respectively, with 13 bases between them. CDR3 residues: CASSPWTATNYGYTF. The CDR3 DNA is TGTGCCAGCAGTCCGTGGACAGCAACTAACTATGGCTACACCTTC.

This clone was detected only a few times. V is TRBV7-9 and J is TRBJ1-1, with 7 bases matching TRBD1. Germline-derived CDR1 and CDR2 are SEHNR and FQNEAQ (reference sequence). V shed 4 bases and J 3 bases; nucleotides not matched to a gene: 5. This CDR3 is built from 14 residues. CDR3 DNA sequence: TGTGCCAGCAGCTCAGACAGGGTCCACACTGAAGCTTTCTTT. Translated: CASSSDRVHTEAFF.

The chain links TRBV20-1 to TRBJ1-6; no firm D call. This CDR3 is 12 amino acids long. Trimming removed 3 bases from V and 10 bases from J, with 10 bases in between. The germline gives CDR1 DFQATT, CDR2 SNEGSKA (reference sequence). The CDR3: CSASSRGSPLHF. The CDR3, as DNA: TGCAGTGCTAGTAGCCGCGGCTCACCCCTCCACTTT.

The rearrangement uses TRBV3-1 (or the pseudogene TRBV3-2) and TRBJ1-5; TRBD1 agrees at 8 bases. The V segment lost 1 base and the J segment 5 bases; nucleotides outside the gene matches: 1. The CDR3 is made up of 14 amino acids. Germline assignment: CDR1 LGHDT and CDR2 YNNKEL (reference sequence). As DNA, the CDR3 is TGTGCCAGCAGCCAAGGGACAGGGTATCAGCCCCAGCATTTT. Amino acid sequence: CASSQGTGYQPQHF.

The V gene is TRBV4-1, the J gene TRBJ2-7, with 10 bases aligning to TRBD2. Per germline, CDR1 MGHRA and CDR2 YSYEKL. The CDR3 covers 16 residues. V trimming: 4 bases; J trimming: 0 bases; junction bases outside the gene matches: 6. In DNA form, the CDR3 reads TGCGCCAGCAGCCGAGTACTAGCGGGGAGCTCCTACGAGCAGTACTTC. Its protein product is CASSRVLAGSSYEQYF.

The V call is TRBV18, the J call TRBJ2-1, with 9 bases matching TRBD1. With 7 bases clipped from V and 2 bases from J, the junction kept 6 bases outside the gene matches. Germline V gene data show CDR1 as KGHSH and CDR2 as LQKENI. This CDR3 contains 15 residues. In nucleotides, the CDR3 is TGTGCCAGCTTTCCGGGGACAGGGACCTACAATGAGCAGTTCTTC. Translation: CASFPGTGTYNEQFF.

In the case of this clone: Other DNA sequences in the sample encode the same CDR3. The CDR3 here is CASSRQGYGYTF. CDR3 DNA: TGTGCCAGCAGTCGACAGGGCTATGGCTACACCTTC. The V gene is TRBV6-5, the J gene TRBJ1-2; 7 bases fit TRBD1. Trimming cost V 5 bases and J 4 bases; bases outside gene matches: 1. CDR3 length: 12 amino acids. The germline gives CDR1 MNHEY, CDR2 SVGAGI.

The chain employs TRBV20-1 and TRBJ2-3; D gene uncertain. Germline CDR1 reads DFQATT; CDR2 reads SNEGSKA (reference sequence). The length of the CDR3 is 12 residues. Trimming shortened V by 3 bases and J by 5 bases, and 9 bases separated the two germline ends. The CDR3 DNA is TGCAGTGCTAGTATGTTCAGAGATACGCAGTATTTT. Encoded protein: CSASMFRDTQYF.

This clone has just one count. V is TRBV29-1 and J is TRBJ1-2; no clear D. CDR3 length equals 11 residues. Looked up from germline, CDR1 is SQVTM and CDR2 is ANQGSEA. Trimming removed 4 bases from V and 8 bases from J, with 11 bases in between. In DNA, the CDR3 is TGCAGCGTTGTTATCAATCAGGGCTACACCTTC. The encoded protein is CSVVINQGYTF.

This rearrangement joins TRBV6-5 to TRBJ2-7, with a possible D match to TRBD2 (6 bases). V dropped 6 bases and J dropped 2 bases, with 14 bases sitting between them. This CDR3 spans 14 amino acids. Germline CDR1 is MNHEY and CDR2 is SVGAGI. The CDR3 sequence: CASSPGTAPYEQYF. The CDR3 bases are TGTGCCAGCAGCCCCGGGACTGCCCCCTACGAGCAGTACTTC.

V usage is TRBV3-1 (or the pseudogene TRBV3-2) and J usage is TRBJ2-7, with 11 bases aligning to TRBD2. Looked up from germline, CDR1 is LGHDT and CDR2 is YNNKEL (reference sequence). J gave up 5 bases and V 4 bases, and 10 bases lay outside the gene matches. This CDR3 region has 16 residues. This CDR3 is CASSRKGSSGGNEQYF. Here the CDR3 DNA reads TGTGCCAGCAGCCGAAAAGGCTCTAGCGGGGGGAACGAGCAGTACTTC.

This chain connects TRBV9 to TRBJ2-1; 10 nucleotides match TRBD2. The CDR3 consists of 19 residues. Germline V gene sequence: CDR1 SGDLS, CDR2 YYNGEE. V shed 2 bases, J shed 0 bases, and the junction held 11 bases outside the gene matches. The CDR3 sequence is CASSVPLAGAKSSYNEQFF. In nucleotides, the CDR3 is TGTGCCAGCAGCGTCCCTCTAGCGGGGGCCAAGAGCTCCTACAATGAGCAGTTCTTC. The full variable domain, in which reference TRBV9 and TRBJ2-1 provide the parts outside the CDR3, is DSGVTQTPKHLITATGQRVTLRCSPRSGDLSVYWYQQSLDQGLQFLIQYYNGEERAKGNILERFSAQQFPDLHSELNLSSLELGDSALYFCASSVPLAGAKSSYNEQFFGPGTRLTVL.

The chain couples TRBV12-3 or TRBV12-4 to TRBJ1-2; 9 nucleotides match TRBD1. The J segment lost 7 bases and the V segment lost 7 bases, leaving 7 bases of the junction unmatched. The CDR3 is made up of 13 amino acids. This CDR3 reads CASKTGGVLGYTF. The CDR3 region has the DNA TGTGCCAGCAAAACAGGGGGCGTTCTTGGCTACACCTTC.

Many counts were recorded for this clone. The chain combines TRBV9 with TRBJ2-3; D unresolved. Germline lookup yields CDR1 SGDLS and CDR2 YYNGEE. The CDR3 contains 16 residues. V lost 0 bases and J lost 0, with 11 bases in between. CDR3 region: CASSVAKTISTDTQYF. The CDR3 DNA follows: TGTGCCAGCAGCGTAGCCAAGACAATTAGCACAGATACGCAGTATTTT.